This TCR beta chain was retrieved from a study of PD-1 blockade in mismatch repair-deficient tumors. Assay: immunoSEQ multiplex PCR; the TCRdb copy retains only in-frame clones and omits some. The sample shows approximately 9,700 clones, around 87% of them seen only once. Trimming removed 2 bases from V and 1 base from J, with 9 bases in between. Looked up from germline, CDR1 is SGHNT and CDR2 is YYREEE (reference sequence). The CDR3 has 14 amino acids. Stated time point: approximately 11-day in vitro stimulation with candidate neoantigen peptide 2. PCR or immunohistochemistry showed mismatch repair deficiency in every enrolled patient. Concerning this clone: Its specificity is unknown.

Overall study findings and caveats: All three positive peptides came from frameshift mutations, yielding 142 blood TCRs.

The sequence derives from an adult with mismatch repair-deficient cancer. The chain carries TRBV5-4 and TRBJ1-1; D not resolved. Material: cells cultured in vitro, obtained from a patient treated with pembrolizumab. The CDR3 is CASSLEKENTEAFF. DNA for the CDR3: TGTGCCAGCAGCTTAGAGAAGGAGAACACTGAAGCTTTCTTT.